This T cell receptor beta chain emerged from a study of blood T cell repertoires in COVID-19. Original data processing: Reference gene primer amplification gave estimated nucleated cell counts. Clones were sequenced by immunoSEQ multiplex PCR, and TCRdb holds only the in-frame ones, with some missing. From that table come the V and J calls and clone size; the DNA was used to work out D and trimming. The data show approximately 120,000 clones, approximately 85% seen once. Recruited during active infection, patients (from Seattle) were subsequently followed longitudinally. The clonotype was recovered from a woman aged 80 or over with COVID-19, enrolled during active disease. The sample comprised peripheral blood.

The CDR3 DNA is TGCGCCAGCAGCCAAGAAACGCGGGAGAGAGATACGCAGTATTTT. Protein sequence: CASSQETRERDTQYF. The chain has TRBV4-3 and TRBJ2-3, with 7 positions matching TRBD2. The CDR3 consists of 15 residues. Trimming cost V 0 bases and J 5 bases; bases outside gene matches: 5. Per germline, CDR1 LGHNA and CDR2 YSLEER.